This TCR beta chain was profiled in a study of OX40 agonist ivuxolimab in advanced cancers. Across the study: The drug used for patients, ivuxolimab, was an agonistic anti-OX40 (CD134) antibody.

This clone is a singleton in its sample. Between the trimmed V and J ends, which lost 2 bases and 2 bases, there was a span of 12 bases. Germline lookup yields CDR1 SNHLY and CDR2 FYNNEI. The length of the CDR3 is 15 residues. TCRdb keeps only in-frame clones here, not all; method: immunoSEQ multiplex PCR. The data show some 60,000 clones, more than 70% seen once. This clonotype was obtained from an adult with an advanced solid tumor such as melanoma, head and neck, liver or kidney cancer. The sample consisted of CD4+ or CD8+ T cells sorted from blood, taken in a trial of the OX40 agonist ivuxolimab. This chain uses TRBV2 with TRBJ1-2; the D gene is possibly TRBD1 (5 bases). CDR3 region: CASSERGGVNYGYTF. CDR3 nucleotide sequence: TGTGCCAGCAGTGAACGGGGCGGGGTAAACTATGGCTACACCTTC. The complete variable domain, with remaining parts taken from reference TRBV2 and TRBJ1-2, reads EPEVTQTPSHQVTQMGQEVILRCVPISNHLYFYWYRQILGQKVEFLVSFYNNEISEKSEIFDDQFSVERPDGSNFTLKIRSTKLEDSAMYFCASSERGGVNYGYTFGSGTRLTVV.